This T cell receptor (beta chain) was captured by sequencing in a study of response to subunit inactivated influenza vaccine. Germline V gene sequence: CDR1 KGHDR, CDR2 SFDVKD. This CDR3 is built from 14 residues. V was trimmed by 3 bases and J by 5 bases, leaving 12 bases between them. Using its own MiXCR run on the RT-PCR reads, TCRdb lists one record per CDR3 protein. The sample carries roughly 500,000 distinct CDR3 sequences, about 25% recorded once. Study-wide points: The authors offered the suggestion that each seasonal influenza vaccination recruits few new T cells.

There are a few counts of this clonotype. As yet, its antigen is unknown. This sequence was found in a man aged 50 or older who received an inactivated influenza vaccine. The starting material was CD4+ T cells sorted from PBMCs, obtained roughly 5 days after vaccination. This chain links TRBV24-1 with TRBJ1-2; unclear D gene. CDR3 amino acids: CATSDPGIGYGYTF. Written as DNA, the CDR3 is TGTGCCACCAGTGATCCGGGAATCGGGTATGGCTACACCTTC.